This T cell receptor (beta chain) derives from a study of CD8+CD57+ T cells in acquired aplastic anemia. V gave up 1 base and J gave up 3 bases, with 11 bases separating them. Per the germline V gene, CDR1 is SGHKS and CDR2 is YYEKEE (reference sequence). This CDR3 has 14 residues. The patients chosen for sequencing had shown expansion of CD8+CD57+ cells (detected by flow cytometry). Genomic DNA was employed as the template in profiling TCR beta VDJ and CDR3. MiXCR was run by TCRdb on the reads, yielding one entry per CDR3 protein. Here the sample spans around 290,000 distinct CDR3 sequences, roughly 53% being singletons. This clonotype was detected ten times or more.

The clonotype comes from a human donor with aplastic anemia. V and J are TRBV5-5 and TRBJ2-7; tentative D call: TRBD2 (6 bases). Sequencing input: sorted CD4+, CD8+, or CD8+CD57+ T cells (not recorded which) from PBMCs. The CDR3 is CASSLMQGLYEQYF. CDR3 nucleotide sequence: TGTGCCAGCAGCTTGATGCAGGGACTCTACGAGCAGTACTTC. The full variable domain, in which reference TRBV5-5 and TRBJ2-7 provide the parts outside the CDR3, is DAGVTQSPTHLIKTRGQQVTLRCSPISGHKSVSWYQQVLGQGPQFIFQYYEKEERGRGNFPDRFSARQFPNYSSELNVNALLLGDSALYLCASSLMQGLYEQYFGPGTRLTVT.